This TCR beta chain was identified in a study of CD4 T cells in relation to SARS-CoV-2 and coronaviruses (dated by TCRdb to the early 2020s). General notes on the study: The ViraFEST assay cultured PBMCs with antigen for roughly 11 days, then sequenced TCR beta CDR3s to find antigen-specific clonal expansions. An HIV-1 Nef peptide pool or a culture without peptide was used as the negative reference condition. Patient-derived lymphoblastoid cell lines were used to map the HLA restriction of shared crossreactive spike epitopes. At the level of individual TCR clonotypes, the study evaluated whether memory CD4+ T cells crossreact between the spike proteins of SARS-CoV-2 and those of common cold coronaviruses. Samples from three pre-COVID donors and the naive versus memory experiments were sequenced with the Adaptive Biotechnologies TCR-sequencing kit; other data were Illumina-based. A different TCR-beta assay, based on Illumina, was used to sequence expansion assays from other donors in the study.

The receptor library was made with the immunoSEQ multiplex PCR assay. The authors' pipeline ran thus. Preprocessing removed nonproductive sequences and CDR3s not starting with C, not ending with F or W, or shorter than 7 amino acids. Antigen-specific clonotypes were called with the MANAFEST web app on the basis of expansion relative to the reference and to other culture wells. To be counted as positive, a clone had to show significant expansion compared with the reference culture, at an FDR below 0.05, in 2 of 3 replicate wells. To be called positive, a clone also had to show significant expansion compared with every other tandem well and an odds ratio greater than 5. CDR3 homology was measured as pairwise Levenshtein distance, computed with the stringdist R package after trimming three terminal residues from each end. This immuneACCESS table, as held by TCRdb, lists in-frame sequences with V and J called but not all clones. Of the missing ones, under half trace to an unresolved V gene in checked studies; the others have no known cause. V and J calls and clone size are copied from that table; D and trimming were computed from the DNA. The table for this sample lists about 25,000 clones; 76% of them were counted only once. Around a fifth of the sample comes from the top ten.

On this clone: The target of this receptor is not known. One base away there is no much larger clone; base qualities are not given.

Overall results and qualifications from the work: The study was limited by small numbers of patients and tested TCRs. Memory CD4+ clonotypes crossrecognizing SARS-CoV-2 and at least one common cold coronavirus spike were found in roughly 65% of donors. Crossreactivity analysis was centred on spike protein, so crossreactivity against other viral proteins was not assessed. Significantly weaker SARS-CoV-2-driven expansion was shown by crossreactive clones than by monoreactive clones, consistent with antigenic imprinting. Pre-pandemic and post-infection samples were not both contributed by any donor, so tracing of the source of pre-existing responses was limited.

CD4+ T cells from unexposed donors were collected before the COVID-19 pandemic (2011-2018). The EasySep CD4+ T cell isolation kit was used to isolate CD4+ T cells once the cultures had run for 10 to 11 days. Unexposed donor CD4+ T cells were tested for reactivity to SARS-CoV-2 S and N and four common cold coronavirus spike pools, as cell number allowed. PBMCs were cultured at fewer than 2.5 million per well in IMDM supplemented with 5% human AB serum and 9 to 10 IU/ml IL-2. Half of the culture medium was replaced with fresh IL-2-containing medium on days 3 and 7. Each peptide culture condition was generally run in triplicate replicate wells. Leukapheresis product for the unexposed donors was bought commercially. Ficoll-Paque PLUS gradient centrifugation was used to isolate PBMCs from either whole blood or leukapheresis product. PBMCs were either cryopreserved at -140 degrees C or used fresh in the expansion assay. The QIAamp Micro DNA Kit was used to extract genomic DNA from the CD4+ T cells.

From the cysteine up to the phenylalanine, the CDR3 has a length of 15 residues. The retained sequence is limited to the CDR3, 45 bases, with the frame set at the first base. V and J lose 1 base and 1 base, and a span of 7 bases separates them. In the germline V gene, CDR1 corresponds to SGHTA and CDR2 to FQGTGA. The chain links TRBV7-3 with TRBJ2-2; the D gene identity is not certain. The sequenced material came from CD4+ T cells from PBMCs, cultured in vitro. This sequence was found in a human donor in good health. The CDR3 protein is CASSLMGMNTGELFF. The sequenced DNA: TGTGCCAGCAGCTTAATGGGGATGAACACCGGGGAGCTGTTTTTT.